This T cell receptor (beta chain) was sequenced in a study of blood T cell repertoires in COVID-19. Overall study context: PBMCs, B-cell-depleted T cells, or T cells provided the cDNA or gDNA that made up the material.

The table came from immunoSEQ multiplex PCR; TCRdb's copy has only in-frame clones and leaves some out. The repertoire holds 150,000 to 200,000 clones, around 80% seen once, with around 11% in the top ten. Deletions cut 3 bases from V and 2 bases from J, with 8 bases between. CDR1 and CDR2 from the germline V gene are MNHEY and SVGAGI. The CDR3 has 13 amino acids. Sequences were obtained from peripheral blood. This chain joins TRBV6-5 and TRBJ2-7; D possibly corresponds to TRBD1 (5 bases). This clonotype was sampled from a woman over 75 with COVID-19, enrolled during active disease. The CDR3 DNA sequence: TGTGCCAGCAGTTATAGGGGCACCTACGAGCAGTACTTC. Its translation: CASSYRGTYEQYF.